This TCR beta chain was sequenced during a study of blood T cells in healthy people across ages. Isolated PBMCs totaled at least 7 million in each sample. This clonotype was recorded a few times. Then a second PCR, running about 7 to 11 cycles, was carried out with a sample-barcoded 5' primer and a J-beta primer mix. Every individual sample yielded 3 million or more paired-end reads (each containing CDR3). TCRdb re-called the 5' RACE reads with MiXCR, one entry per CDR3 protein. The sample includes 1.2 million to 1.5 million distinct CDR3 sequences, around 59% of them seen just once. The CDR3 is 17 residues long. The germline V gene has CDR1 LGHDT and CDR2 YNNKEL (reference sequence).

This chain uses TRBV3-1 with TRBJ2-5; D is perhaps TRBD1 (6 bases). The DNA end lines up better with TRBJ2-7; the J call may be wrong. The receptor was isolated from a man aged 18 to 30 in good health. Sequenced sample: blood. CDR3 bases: TGTGCCAGCAGCCTGACCTCTAACACAGGGAACTACTACGAGCAGTACTTC. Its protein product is CASSLTSNTGNYYEQYF.